Listed here are 28 T cell receptor beta chains from one sample, sequenced in a study of response to subunit inactivated influenza vaccine. A single record per CDR3 protein comes from TCRdb applying MiXCR to the RT-PCR reads. The sample has a few hundred thousand distinct CDR3 sequences, approximately 7.7% seen once. The material was PBMCs from blood, obtained roughly 24 months after vaccination. Receptor source: a man between 50 and 69 years old who received an inactivated influenza vaccine.

This clonotype was found a few times. The chain is built from TRBV20-1 and TRBJ2-5; the D gene could be TRBD1 or TRBD2 (5 bases each). V lost 0 bases and J lost 5, with 16 bases in between. The CDR3 covers 15 residues. The V gene's germline CDR1 is DFQATT and CDR2 SNEGSKA (reference sequence). CDR3 DNA sequence: TGCAGTGCTAGAGATAGGGGACCGTTCTCGGAGACCCAGTACTTC. This encodes CSARDRGPFSETQYF.

This clonotype was detected a few times. The V gene is TRBV7-2, the J gene TRBJ1-1, with TRBD1 matching 10 bases. The CDR3 runs 15 residues. J lost 6 bases, V lost 0 bases, and 4 bases had no gene match. In germline, CDR1 is SGHTA, CDR2 FQGNSA. This chain's CDR3 is CASSLAGQGMSEAFF. DNA of the CDR3: TGTGCCAGCAGCTTAGCGGGACAGGGGATGTCTGAAGCTTTCTTT.

This clonotype was seen repeatedly, ten times or more. The chain carries TRBV5-6 and TRBJ1-1, with TRBD1 identical over 7 bases. CDR1 and CDR2 from the germline V gene are SGHDT and YYEEEE. The CDR3 runs 15 residues. V dropped 4 bases and J dropped 0; count of bases not matched to a gene: 6. The CDR3 DNA reads TGTGCCAGCAGCAAGGGACAGCTTATGAACACTGAAGCTTTCTTT. Translated, it gives CASSKGQLMNTEAFF. The full variable domain, with the rest looked up from reference TRBV5-6 and TRBJ1-1, is DAGVTQSPTHLIKTRGQQVTLRCSPKSGHDTVSWYQQALGQGPQFIFQYYEEEERQRGNFPDRFSGHQFPNYSSELNVNALLLGDSALYLCASSKGQLMNTEAFFGQGTRLTVV.

The chain has TRBV14 and TRBJ2-7; D is perhaps TRBD2 (6 bases). This CDR3 has 14 residues. Looked up from germline, CDR1 is SGHDN and CDR2 is FVKESK. With 4 bases removed from V and 5 bases from J, the gap between germline ends came to 15 bases. The CDR3 coding sequence is TGTGCCAGCAGCCTTAGCGGATACGGTAACGAGCAGTACTTC. This gives the protein CASSLSGYGNEQYF.

A few counts support this clonotype. J is TRBJ2-2 and V is TRBV6-5; 7 nucleotides agree with TRBD2. The V and J ends lost 3 bases and 6 bases, in that order; junction bases with no gene match: 7. In germline, CDR1 is MNHEY, CDR2 SVGAGI. The CDR3 consists of 15 residues. CDR3 protein: CASSYQAGASGELFF. CDR3 bases: TGTGCCAGCAGTTATCAGGCGGGAGCCTCCGGGGAGCTGTTTTTT.

In this sample, this clonotype turned up a few times. This sequence joins TRBV30 and TRBJ1-2, with 7 bases fitting TRBD1. Trimming at V came to 8 bases and at J to 7 bases, leaving 7 bases not matched to a gene. Germline V gene data show CDR1 as GTSNPN and CDR2 as SVGIG (reference sequence). The CDR3 length is 11 residues. The CDR3: CARDRDGGYTF. CDR3 nucleotides: TGTGCCAGAGACAGGGACGGTGGCTACACCTTC. The full variable domain, rest sourced from reference TRBV30 and TRBJ1-2, is SQTIHQWPATLVQPVGSPLSLECTVEGTSNPNLYWYRQAAGRGLQLLFYSVGIGQISSEVPQNLSASRPQDRQFILSSKKLLLSDSGFYLCARDRDGGYTFGSGTRLTVV.

This clonotype was detected only a few times. The chain uses TRBV6-5 and TRBJ2-7, with 7 bases lining up with TRBD1. The germline gives CDR1 MNHEY, CDR2 SVGAGI. Germline trimming cut 3 bases from V and 3 bases from J; bases unmatched to any gene: 2. The CDR3 covers 13 residues. CDR3 amino acids: CASSYDRDYEQYF. In DNA, the CDR3 is TGTGCCAGCAGTTATGACAGGGACTACGAGCAGTACTTC.

This clonotype was seen ten or more times. The chain employs TRBV7-2 and TRBJ2-7; D gene unclear. V was clipped by 7 bases and J by 0 bases, with 13 bases between them. The CDR3 totals 14 residues. Germline CDR1 is SGHTA and CDR2 is FQGNSA. CDR3: CASMGSRTSYEQYF. The CDR3 region has the DNA TGTGCCAGCATGGGGTCACGAACCTCCTACGAGCAGTACTTC.

This clonotype came up a few times. V gene TRBV4-2 combines with J gene TRBJ2-2; D is unclear. Germline CDR1 is LGHNA and CDR2 is YNFKEQ. Between the trimmed V and J ends, which lost 1 base and 3 bases, there was a span of 12 bases. The CDR3 runs 16 residues. The CDR3 region has the DNA TGTGCCAGCAGCCAAGTCTCCACTGGCTACACCGGGGAGCTGTTTTTT. As protein: CASSQVSTGYTGELFF.

This clonotype was found a few times. The rearrangement uses TRBV5-4 and TRBJ1-2, with D unclear. CDR1 is SGHNT and CDR2 is YYREEE in the germline V gene (reference sequence). V lost 0 bases and J 4 bases, leaving 16 bases between the germline ends. The CDR3 loop spans 16 amino acids. The CDR3 DNA reads TGTGCCAGCAGCTTGGAGGTCGGGGAGGCTGGCTATGGCTACACCTTC. It is translated as CASSLEVGEAGYGYTF.

Ten or more counts support this clonotype. The rearrangement uses TRBV12-3 or TRBV12-4 and TRBJ1-5; D is perhaps TRBD1 (5 bases). Deletions cut 3 bases from V and 4 bases from J, with 10 bases between. The CDR3 is 14 residues long. The CDR3 loop is CASSFTEGNQPQHF. CDR3 DNA sequence: TGTGCCAGCAGTTTTACGGAGGGGAATCAGCCCCAGCATTTT.

The chain links TRBV5-1 to TRBJ2-4; 8 bases fit TRBD1. CDR1 is SGHRS, CDR2 YFSETQ, per germline. V shed 0 bases, J shed 1 base, and the junction held 9 bases outside the gene matches. The CDR3 has 18 amino acids. The CDR3 spells CASSLDPGQGGAKNIQYF. The CDR3 bases are TGCGCCAGCAGCTTGGACCCCGGACAGGGAGGTGCCAAAAACATTCAGTACTTC. The variable domain in full, completed from reference TRBV5-1 and TRBJ2-4, reads KAGVTQTPRYLIKTRGQQVTLSCSPISGHRSVSWYQQTPGQGLQFLFEYFSETQRNKGNFPGRFSGRQFSNSRSEMNVSTLELGDSALYLCASSLDPGQGGAKNIQYFGAGTRLSVL.

This clonotype showed up many times. The chain links TRBV12-3 or TRBV12-4 to TRBJ2-1; D is perhaps TRBD2 (6 bases). The CDR3 covers 14 residues. V shed 7 bases and J shed 3 bases, with 13 bases lying between them. The CDR3 sequence is CASTMARGYNEQFF. The CDR3 DNA is TGTGCCAGCACCATGGCGCGGGGCTACAATGAGCAGTTCTTC.

The rearrangement joins TRBV2 to TRBJ2-3; a weak D match, TRBD1 (6 bases). The germline V and J ends were trimmed by 3 bases and 2 bases, with 12 bases remaining between them. The CDR3 has 15 amino acids. Germline lookup yields CDR1 SNHLY and CDR2 FYNNEI. The CDR3 sequence is CASSDDRSVTDTQYF. The CDR3 region has the DNA TGTGCCAGCAGTGATGACAGGAGTGTCACAGATACGCAGTATTTT.

This clonotype was counted a few times. The rearrangement uses TRBV4-3 and TRBJ2-1; perhaps TRBD2 as D (6 bases). Germline values: CDR1 LGHNA, CDR2 YSLEER. The CDR3 has 14 residues. Trimming took off 8 bases at V and 4 bases at J, with 15 bases between the two ends. This CDR3 is CASQSSGWYNEQFF. The CDR3 nucleotides read TGCGCCAGCCAATCCAGCGGGTGGTACAATGAGCAGTTCTTC.

The chain carries TRBV20-1 and TRBJ2-7; D is unclear. Germline V lookup: CDR1 DFQATT, CDR2 SNEGSKA (reference sequence). V was shortened by 0 bases and J by 0 bases, with 9 bases between the two germline ends. This CDR3 is 14 amino acids long. CDR3 sequence reads: CSAREGLSSYEQYF. The CDR3 bases are TGCAGTGCTAGAGAAGGTTTGAGCTCCTACGAGCAGTACTTC.

This clonotype showed up many times. This chain connects TRBV12-3 or TRBV12-4 to TRBJ1-6; no reliable D call. Trimming removed 1 base at V and 5 bases at J, with 12 bases between. The CDR3 sequence is 16 residues long. CDR3 protein: CASSLGLSPHNSPLHF. The CDR3 DNA follows: TGTGCCAGCAGTTTAGGCCTGTCCCCCCATAATTCACCCCTCCACTTT.

This clonotype appeared many times. Relative to the germline gene, one junction end is altered; a read error may explain this. CDR3 residues: CASSQYNSHEQYF. Here the CDR3 DNA reads TGTGCCAGCAGCCAATATAACTCCCACGAGCAGTACTTC. The chain has TRBV3-1 and TRBJ2-7; D is uncertain. In germline, CDR1 is LGHDT, CDR2 YNNKEL (reference sequence). The CDR3 runs to 13 residues.

A few counts support this clonotype. The J gene is TRBJ2-3, the V gene TRBV7-2; D remains unclear. Trimming stripped 1 base from V and 6 bases from J, with 14 bases between. Germline CDR1 and CDR2: SGHTA and FQGNSA. CDR3 length: 15 residues. In DNA form, the CDR3 reads TGTGCCAGCAGCTTAGTAGGCGGCCAGGTTGATACGCAGTATTTT. Its protein is CASSLVGGQVDTQYF.

There are many counts of this clonotype. The J gene is TRBJ2-2, the V gene TRBV11-2, with D perhaps TRBD1 or TRBD2 (5 bases each). In germline, CDR1 is SGHAT, CDR2 FQNNGV. V was cut by 4 bases and J by 5 bases, with 11 bases left in between. CDR3 length equals 14 residues. The CDR3 here is CASSSGPWTGELFF. The CDR3 coding sequence is TGTGCCAGCAGCTCGGGGCCCTGGACCGGGGAGCTGTTTTTT.

The rearrangement links TRBV20-1 to TRBJ2-3; 11 bases line up with TRBD2. Looked up from germline, CDR1 is DFQATT and CDR2 is SNEGSKA (reference sequence). Trimming at V came to 5 bases and at J to 6 bases, leaving 7 bases not matched to a gene. This CDR3 is built from 14 residues. The DNA for the CDR3 is TGCAGTGCTGCTACTAGCGGGGGAGGTGATACGCAGTATTTT. It yields the protein CSAATSGGGDTQYF.

This clonotype was recorded at least ten times. The CDR3 sequence is CASSLGRGSYEQYF. CDR3 coding DNA: TGTGCCAGCAGTCTAGGGAGGGGCTCCTACGAGCAGTACTTC. V and J are TRBV6-1 and TRBJ2-7; 7 nucleotides match TRBD2. Germline V gene lookup returns CDR1 MNHNS and CDR2 SASEGT. The CDR3 contains 14 residues. The junction had 4 bases not matched to a gene; V was cut back by 5 bases and J by 0 bases.

The J gene is TRBJ2-5, the V gene TRBV6-2 or TRBV6-3; unclear D gene. Germline loops: CDR1 MNHEY, CDR2 SVGEGT. The length of the CDR3 is 16 residues. Between the trimmed V and J ends, which lost 4 bases and 2 bases, there was a span of 17 bases. The CDR3 DNA follows: TGTGCCAGCAGTTGGCGGTTGTTGGGCCAGCAAGAGACCCAGTACTTC. This translates into CASSWRLLGQQETQYF.

The chain carries TRBV20-1 and TRBJ2-1; TRBD1 matches 8 bases. The germline V gene has CDR1 DFQATT and CDR2 SNEGSKA (reference sequence). The CDR3 is 16 residues long. Germline trimming cut 3 bases from V and 0 bases from J; bases unmatched to any gene: 7. The CDR3 reads CSASRGQASSYNEQFF. The CDR3 DNA is TGCAGTGCTAGCAGGGGACAGGCTAGCTCCTACAATGAGCAGTTCTTC.

This clonotype was recorded a few times. The germline gene is not matched at one end of the junction; a read error may be the cause. The chain couples TRBV7-2 to TRBJ1-1; 8 positions match TRBD1. From germline, CDR1 is SGHTA and CDR2 FQGNSA. This CDR3 has 13 residues. CDR3 sequence reads: CASSPGQGGNAAF. DNA for the CDR3: TGTGCCAGCAGCCCCGGACAGGGAGGTAATGCCGCCTTT.

This clonotype was seen a handful of times. The rearrangement uses TRBV6-1 and TRBJ1-5, with a weak D call TRBD1 (6 bases). Germline-derived CDR1 and CDR2 are MNHNS and SASEGT. V dropped 6 bases and J dropped 5 bases, with 14 bases sitting between them. The CDR3 is made up of 14 amino acids. In DNA form, the CDR3 reads TGTGCCAGCAGCCTGACAGGTCGAGATCAGCCCCAGCATTTT. Its protein product is CASSLTGRDQPQHF.

This clonotype was counted between two and nine times. The gene calls are TRBV20-1 and TRBJ2-1, with 12 bases lining up with TRBD2. The CDR3 has 16 residues. V shed 1 base and J 6 bases; nucleotides not matched to a gene: 7. The germline V gene encodes CDR1 DFQATT and CDR2 SNEGSKA (reference sequence). The CDR3 DNA follows: TGCAGTGCTAGAGGGCTAGCGGGAGGGGGCGGCAATGAGCAGTTCTTC. Translating gives CSARGLAGGGGNEQFF.

The chain is built from TRBV7-2 and TRBJ1-4; TRBD1 matches at 7 bases. V dropped 5 bases and J dropped 7; count of bases not matched to a gene: 4. The CDR3 has 13 residues. Germline CDR1 reads SGHTA; CDR2 reads FQGNSA. The CDR3 region is CASSQNRGEKLFF. The CDR3 DNA reads as TGTGCCAGCAGCCAAAACAGGGGTGAAAAACTGTTTTTT. The variable domain in full, completed from reference TRBV7-2 and TRBJ1-4, reads GAGVSQSPSNKVTEKGKDVELRCDPISGHTALYWYRQSLGQGLEFLIYFQGNSAPDKSGLPSDRFSAERTGGSVSTLTIQRTQQEDSAVYLCASSQNRGEKLFFGSGTQLSVL.